Listed below are T cell receptor beta chains from one sample, sequenced in a study of blood T cells in healthy people across ages. TCRdb processed the 5' RACE reads anew with MiXCR; each CDR3 protein has one entry. The data contain roughly 1,700,000 distinct CDR3 sequences, about 28% of them singletons. Material: blood. The receptors stem from a woman aged 25 to 45 in good health. Each CDR3 is given with its conserved first and last residue. D genes are given only for firm matches. Only some rows state a clone size, as once, few, many or a class for expanded clones.

D: TRBD1; size: -; J: TRBJ2-3; V: TRBV4-3; DNA: TGCGCCAGCAGCCAACCAGGACAGGGTTCTGATACGCAGTATTTT; CDR3: CASSQPGQGSDTQYF
D: TRBD1; size: -; J: TRBJ1-2; V: TRBV7-9; DNA: TGTGCCAGCAGCGAGGGACAGGGGTTAGCTAACTATGGCTACACCTTC; CDR3: CASSEGQGLANYGYTF
D: -; size: -; J: TRBJ1-5; V: TRBV6-2/TRBV6-3; DNA: TGTGCCAGCAGTTACTTCTATAGCAATCAGCCCCAGCATTTT; CDR3: CASSYFYSNQPQHF
D: TRBD1; size: many; J: TRBJ2-5; V: TRBV12-3/TRBV12-4; DNA: TGTGCCAGCAGTTTAAGACAGGGGGCGAGGGGAGAGACCCAGTACTTC; CDR3: CASSLRQGARGETQYF
D: -; size: few; J: TRBJ2-7; V: TRBV5-1; DNA: TGCGCCAGCAGCTTGGTGATTTCGGGGGGCGCCTACGAGCAGTACTTC; CDR3: CASSLVISGGAYEQYF
D: -; size: -; J: TRBJ2-1; V: TRBV11-2; DNA: TGTGCCAGCGGGTTCAGGACCTACAATGAGCAGTTCTTC; CDR3: CASGFRTYNEQFF
D: -; size: few; J: TRBJ2-2; V: TRBV29-1; DNA: TGCAGCGTTGACCGGGACACCGGGGAGCTGTTTTTT; CDR3: CSVDRDTGELFF
D: TRBD1; size: -; J: TRBJ1-1; V: TRBV5-1; DNA: TGCGCCAGCAAAACAGGGGGCTTAGCAGCTGAAGCTTTCTTT; CDR3: CASKTGGLAAEAFF
D: -; size: many; J: TRBJ2-1; V: TRBV12-3/TRBV12-4; DNA: TGTGCCAGCAGAAACGACAGAGACAATGAGCAGTTCTTC; CDR3: CASRNDRDNEQFF
D: TRBD1; size: -; J: TRBJ1-6; V: TRBV5-1; DNA: TGCGCCAGCAGCTATACAGGGGACTGGAAATCACCCCTCCACTTT; CDR3: CASSYTGDWKSPLHF
D: TRBD1; size: -; J: TRBJ1-2; V: TRBV6-1; DNA: TGTGCCAGCAGCCTCCGGGACAGGGAGGGGGCGTCCTATGGCTACACCTTC; CDR3: CASSLRDREGASYGYTF
D: -; size: -; J: TRBJ2-7; V: TRBV14; DNA: TGTGCCAGCAGCCCCGGGACGGCGTTAACCTACGAGCAGTACTTC; CDR3: CASSPGTALTYEQYF
D: -; size: -; J: TRBJ1-2; V: TRBV4-1; DNA: TGCGCCAGCAGCCAAGTCGACAGGCGGTTTGTGAATGGCTACACCTTC; CDR3: CASSQVDRRFVNGYTF
D: TRBD2; size: -; J: TRBJ2-3; V: TRBV6-6; DNA: TGTGCCAGCAGTCCCCTAAAGCGGGAGGCTGGCACAGATACGCAGTATTTT; CDR3: CASSPLKREAGTDTQYF
D: -; size: many; J: TRBJ2-7; V: TRBV4-2; DNA: TGTGCCAGCAGCCAAGGGTCAGGAGGGGCCTACGAGCAGTACTTC; CDR3: CASSQGSGGAYEQYF
D: TRBD2; size: -; J: TRBJ2-5; V: TRBV7-9; DNA: TGTGCCAGCAGCTCCGGACTAGCGGGGGGGCCGTGGGAGACCCAGTACTTC; CDR3: CASSSGLAGGPWETQYF
D: -; size: many; J: TRBJ2-7; V: TRBV10-3; DNA: TGTGCCATCAGTGAGGTCAACGAGCAGTACTTC; CDR3: CAISEVNEQYF
D: TRBD1; size: -; J: TRBJ2-5; V: TRBV5-5; DNA: TGTGCCGGCAGCCTATGGTGGGGGGACAGGGAGGACCAAGAGACCCAGTACTTC; CDR3: CAGSLWWGDREDQETQYF
D: TRBD2; size: -; J: TRBJ2-1; V: TRBV9; DNA: TGTGCCAGCAGCGGGCGGGGGGCTTCCTACAATAAGCAGTTCTTC; CDR3: CASSGRGASYNKQFF
D: TRBD1; size: -; J: TRBJ2-1; V: TRBV5-1; DNA: TGCGCCAGCAGCAACACGACAGGGGCCTACAATGAGCAGTTCTTC; CDR3: CASSNTTGAYNEQFF
D: -; size: many; J: TRBJ2-1; V: TRBV18; DNA: TGTGCCAGCTCAGAGGGTGCCTACAATGAGCAGTTCTTC; CDR3: CASSEGAYNEQFF
D: TRBD1; size: few; J: TRBJ2-4; V: TRBV4-1; DNA: TGCGCCAGCAGCCAAGTTGGGACAGTGACCCTAGCCAAAAACATTCAGTACTTC; CDR3: CASSQVGTVTLAKNIQYF
D: TRBD2; size: -; J: TRBJ2-3; V: TRBV28; DNA: TGTGCCAGCAGTTTTCTCGCGGGAGGGAATACGCAGTATTTT; CDR3: CASSFLAGGNTQYF
D: -; size: few; J: TRBJ1-2; V: TRBV28; DNA: TGTGCCAGCAGTTTTCCACAGGGTATCGACTATGGCTACACCTTC; CDR3: CASSFPQGIDYGYTF
D: TRBD2; size: -; J: TRBJ2-1; V: TRBV20-1; DNA: TGCAGTGCTAGATCTGGAAACGGGGGGGCCGGGAATGAGCAGTTCTTC; CDR3: CSARSGNGGAGNEQFF
D: -; size: -; J: TRBJ2-5; V: TRBV5-1; DNA: TGCGCCAGCAGCCCGGGGTTGAGGCCTCGAGAGACCCAGTACTTC; CDR3: CASSPGLRPRETQYF
D: TRBD1; size: -; J: TRBJ2-1; V: TRBV15; DNA: TGTGCCACCAGCAGCCACCTTCCGGGACAGGGCAACAATGAGCAGTTCTTC; CDR3: CATSSHLPGQGNNEQFF
D: -; size: -; J: TRBJ2-1; V: TRBV6-2/TRBV6-3; DNA: TGTGCCAGCAGTTCCCTGCCTCGGGGGGCCGGCGACAATGAGCAGTTCTTC; CDR3: CASSSLPRGAGDNEQFF
D: TRBD2; size: -; J: TRBJ2-3; V: TRBV20-1; DNA: TGCAGTGCCAGCCCGGGTAGCGGGAGAACAGATACGCAGTATTTT; CDR3: CSASPGSGRTDTQYF
D: -; size: -; J: TRBJ2-3; V: TRBV5-1; DNA: TGCGCCAGCAGCTTAATGGACAACACAGATACGCAGTATTTT; CDR3: CASSLMDNTDTQYF
D: -; size: -; J: TRBJ2-4; V: TRBV3-1; DNA: TGTGGCAGCAGCCATTTTGGCGGAGCCAAAAACATTCAGTACTTC; CDR3: CGSSHFGGAKNIQYF
D: TRBD1; size: few; J: TRBJ1-4; V: TRBV29-1; DNA: TGCAGCGCTAAGGGACAGTCGAGAACTAATGAAAAACTGTTTTTT; CDR3: CSAKGQSRTNEKLFF
D: -; size: many; J: TRBJ2-1; V: TRBV7-2; DNA: TGTGCCAGCAGCCAGCGGGCCAACAACCCTTACAATGAGCAGTTCTTC; CDR3: CASSQRANNPYNEQFF
D: TRBD2; size: many; J: TRBJ2-3; V: TRBV5-6; DNA: TGTGCCAGCGCCCCTATGTCCAGCGGGGTGGATACGCAGTATTTT; CDR3: CASAPMSSGVDTQYF
D: -; size: -; J: TRBJ1-4; V: TRBV3-1; DNA: TGTGCCAGCAGCCAAGAGACTATGGTCCTGTTTTTT; CDR3: CASSQETMVLFF